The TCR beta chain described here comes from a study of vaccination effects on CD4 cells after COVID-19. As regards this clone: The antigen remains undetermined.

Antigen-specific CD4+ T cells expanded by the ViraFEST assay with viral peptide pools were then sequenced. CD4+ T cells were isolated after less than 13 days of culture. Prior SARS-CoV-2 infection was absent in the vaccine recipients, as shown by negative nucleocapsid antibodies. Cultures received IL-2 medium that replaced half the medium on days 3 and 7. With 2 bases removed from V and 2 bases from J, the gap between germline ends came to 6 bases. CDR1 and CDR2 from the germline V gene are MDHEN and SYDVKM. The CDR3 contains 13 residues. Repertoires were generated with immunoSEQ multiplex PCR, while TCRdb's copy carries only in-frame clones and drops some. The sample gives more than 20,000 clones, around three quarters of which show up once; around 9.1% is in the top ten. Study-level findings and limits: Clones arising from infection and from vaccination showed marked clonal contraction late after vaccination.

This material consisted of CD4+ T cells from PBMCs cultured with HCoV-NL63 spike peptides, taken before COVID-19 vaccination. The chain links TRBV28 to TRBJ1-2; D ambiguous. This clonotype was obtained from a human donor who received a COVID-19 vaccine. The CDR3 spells CASSLRRNYGYTF. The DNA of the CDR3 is TGTGCCAGCAGTTTACGAAGAAACTATGGCTACACCTTC.